This TCR beta chain was documented in a study of T cells in localized non-small cell lung cancer. With respect to this clone: What it binds is unknown.

Sequencing used immunoSEQ multiplex PCR; TCRdb keeps in-frame clones, though not all of them. This sample carries just under 20,000 clones, approximately 90% of them seen once, and the ten largest clones take 8% to 9.5%. General study findings and limits: Heterogeneity stays possible, as sequencing covered only one tumor region. Greater T cell density in blood accompanied longer overall survival. Highest T cell clonality was seen in uninvolved adjacent lung, surpassing that measured in tumor.

The J segment lost 4 bases and the V segment lost 1 base, leaving 15 bases of the junction unmatched. This CDR3 comprises 18 residues. Germline CDR1 is SGHRS and CDR2 is YFSETQ. Sequencing used peripheral blood, obtained before any cancer treatment. The clonotype was recovered from a man aged 35-75 years with stage I lung adenocarcinoma. The V call is TRBV5-1, the J call TRBJ2-3; 7 nucleotides line up with TRBD1. The CDR3 spells CASSLKVREGGRSDTQYF. The DNA of the CDR3 is TGCGCCAGCAGCTTGAAAGTAAGAGAAGGGGGCCGGTCAGATACGCAGTATTTT.